Listed below are T cell receptor beta chains from one sample, sequenced in a study of T-cell memory formation after mild COVID-19. TCRdb redid the calling of the 5' RACE reads with MiXCR, one entry per CDR3 protein. Here the sample spans 200,000 to 300,000 distinct CDR3 sequences, over 8.5% being singletons. Source material: PBMCs or a T cell subset sorted from them (not recorded which). These receptors were taken from a man between 18 and 35 years old who had mild COVID-19 (a few samples of this study predate the infection). Cell type and time point are not known. Both conserved end residues are part of each CDR3. Each record gives: V gene, J gene, D gene, clone size, CDR3 DNA, CDR3 protein. D genes are given only for firm matches. A row's size may be missing; if present it is once, few, many or a size class.

TRBV19	TRBJ2-2	-	once	TGTGCCAGTAGTATGGAAAAGGCAGGGACCGGGGAGCTGTTTTTT	CASSMEKAGTGELFF
TRBV6-2/TRBV6-3	TRBJ2-3	-	-	TGTGCCAGCAGCCGAGACAGGTTGGCCCCGCAGTATTTT	CASSRDRLAPQYF
TRBV29-1	TRBJ2-1	-	few	TGCAGCGTTGAAGGCTATCTCGCGAGGGGCTCCTACAATGAGCAGTTCTTC	CSVEGYLARGSYNEQFF
TRBV4-1	TRBJ1-1	-	few	TGCGCCAGCAGCCAAGATCTGAGGAACACTGAAGCTTTCTTT	CASSQDLRNTEAFF
TRBV12-3/TRBV12-4	TRBJ1-1	-	few	TGTGCCAGCACCATGGGGGGTGGTCCGGCTTTCTTT	CASTMGGGPAFF
TRBV5-1	TRBJ2-3	-	-	TGCGCCAGCCGATCAGAGATTATTCCCCCACATACGCAGTATTTT	CASRSEIIPPHTQYF
TRBV7-2	TRBJ1-5	-	-	TGTGCCAGCAGCGTCCAACAGGGTGGCAATCAGCCCCAGCATTTT	CASSVQQGGNQPQHF
TRBV11-1	TRBJ2-6	-	many	TGTGCCAGCAGCTTCCGGGGGCCTGGGGCCAACGTCCTGACTTTC	CASSFRGPGANVLTF
TRBV14	TRBJ2-6	TRBD1	few	TGTGCCAGCAGCCTCAGGGGGCGGGACTCTGGGGCCAACGTCCTGACTTTC	CASSLRGRDSGANVLTF
TRBV13	TRBJ1-1	-	-	TGTGCCAGCAGCCAAGGCCAGGGCGAGTACACTGAAGCTTTCTTT	CASSQGQGEYTEAFF
TRBV18	TRBJ1-6	-	many	TGTGCCAGCTCACCGGGGGCCGCCCATTCACCCCTCCACTTT	CASSPGAAHSPLHF
TRBV24-1	TRBJ2-3	-	-	TGTGCCACCGCTCTGGACGGTAGCACAGATACGCAGTATTTT	CATALDGSTDTQYF
TRBV7-6	TRBJ1-2	-	-	TGTGCCAGCAGCTTAGGGCCAGGGGACTATGGCTACACCTTC	CASSLGPGDYGYTF
TRBV7-3	TRBJ1-1	-	-	TGTGCCAGCAGCTTATCTGGACCGAACACTGAAGCTTTCTTT	CASSLSGPNTEAFF
TRBV29-1	TRBJ1-3	TRBD1	few	TGCAGCGCAACCGTCCGGACAGGGGCTGGAAACACCATATATTTT	CSATVRTGAGNTIYF
TRBV10-3	TRBJ1-3	-	-	TGTGCCATCACTCCACGCTCTGGAAACACCATATATTTT	CAITPRSGNTIYF
TRBV4-1	TRBJ1-6	-	-	TGCGCCAGCAGCCAAGATCTAGGGGCAGGTCCCGGGAGTTCACCCCTCCACTTT	CASSQDLGAGPGSSPLHF
TRBV3-1	TRBJ2-2	-	-	TGTGCCAGCAGCCAAGGTCAAACTCTCACCGGGGAGCTGTTTTTT	CASSQGQTLTGELFF
TRBV5-1	TRBJ2-7	TRBD1	-	TGCGCCAGCAGCTTGGTCCAGGACAGGGGGTACGAGCAGTACTTC	CASSLVQDRGYEQYF